This T cell receptor (beta chain) was captured in a study of T cells in Graves' hyperthyroidism and ophthalmopathy. Diagnosis rested on symptoms, serum thyroxine and TRAb, thyroid ultrasound, and orbital computed tomography. An approximately 10 ml volume of fresh peripheral blood provided the PBMCs. A remark on this clonotype: The antigen is not known.

The V gene end was trimmed by 5 bases and the J gene end by 6 bases; junction bases not matched to a gene: 9. The CDR3 runs to 15 residues. Per the germline V gene, CDR1 is SGHTA and CDR2 is FQGTGA. General observations from the study: The model identified upcoming ophthalmopathy a median around 7.1 months ahead of onset. Most clonotypes expanded in the thyroid (above 0.001) were also present in blood.

The source material, RNA transcripts, was used to amplify TCR beta CDR3 regions. HTBI primers were the set used in a first-round RT-PCR of the TCR CDR3. TCRdb fed the multiplex PCR reads into MiXCR, producing one record per CDR3 protein. Of over 350,000 distinct CDR3 sequences in the sample, roughly 14% were seen once. This receptor was taken from a man between 18 and 29 years old with Graves' ophthalmopathy. The sequencing input was blood. The gene calls are TRBV7-3 and TRBJ2-1; 8 bases match TRBD2. The CDR3 is CASSPQREYINEQFF. CDR3 sequence (DNA): TGTGCCAGCAGCCCTCAGCGGGAGTATATCAATGAGCAGTTCTTC.